This record looks at one T cell receptor (beta chain) sequence and its context. Its antigen is currently not known. Base qualities are not recorded, but no much larger clone differs from it by a single base. From the cysteine through the phenylalanine, the CDR3 covers 15 amino acids. Only CDR3 DNA remains: 45 bases, in frame from the first base. Deletion took 5 bases off V and 8 bases off J, with a span of 19 bases between the germline ends. CDR1 and CDR2 were assigned from the germline V gene (reference sequence) as LNHDA and SQIVND. These data are taken from a study of T cells in localized non-small cell lung cancer (dated by TCRdb to the early 2020s). General notes on the study: T cell repertoires of a few hundred early-stage NSCLC patients were analyzed, with tumors being compared against uninvolved tumor-adjacent lungs. The cohort comprised 200 to 300 treatment-naïve NSCLC patients with resected, localized lung tumors. A mean age of roughly 66 years was recorded for the NSCLC patients, of whom some 130 were male and 95 to 110 were female. Broader findings and caveats from the paper: Uninvolved tumor-adjacent lung showed the highest T cell clonality, higher than tumor, which suggests more focused antigenic responses in the uninvolved tumor-adjacent lung. Because the study design was exploratory, TCR variables were selected using unadjusted p-values without false-discovery rate correction. Higher blood T cell density associated with longer overall survival, while higher adjacent-lung clonality associated with shorter survival. Because multi-region tumor sequencing was not done, intratumor heterogeneity could not be ruled out. A median of 57 of the top 100 tumor clones turned up in the paired uninvolved adjacent lung, and under 30 of those clones also ranked among the top 100 of that same adjacent lung.

At diagnosis, peripheral blood, uninvolved tumor-adjacent lung and tumor were collected and were preserved as a mix of fresh-frozen and FFPE material. For TCR repertoire profiling, the blood samples were analyzed as peripheral blood mononuclear cells. TCR beta CDR3 regions were sequenced from DNA using the immunoSEQ Assay. The study's processing was this. T cell density was computed as TCR beta template counts normalized to usable DNA estimated by amplifying housekeeping genes. Using the preseqR package, richness was estimated by extrapolating to 120,000 templates for tissue samples and 400,000 templates for PBMC samples. Clonality was calculated as one minus Pielou's evenness. To identify tissue-enriched TCRs, differential abundance testing was run on productive amino-acid clonotypes with a minimum total count of 5 and an alpha of 0.1. The Jaccard Index and the Morisita Overlap Index were used to measure how much the repertoires overlapped between compartments. TCR beta CDR3s were clustered by GLIPH together with public tetramer-defined viral CDR3s, and at least three viral sequences plus V-gene enrichment were required for viral motifs. The source is immuneACCESS, and TCRdb retained only in-frame sequences with V and J called. Part of the clones is not carried over; for the studies checked, unresolved V genes explain less than half of this, and the remainder is unexplained. That table gives V, J and clone size, and the DNA gave D and trimming. This sample holds 130,000 or so clones; around 92% were observed only once. Together, the top ten hold 1.7% of the sample.

This sequence was found in a female donor at least 60 years old with stage I lung adenocarcinoma. The rearrangement combines TRBV19 with TRBJ2-1; tentative D gene TRBD2, with 5 bases matching. The sample consisted of peripheral blood, taken before any cancer treatment. The CDR3 region reads CASSLLEGSYDEQFF. The DNA is as follows: TGTGCCAGTAGTTTACTAGAAGGGTCGTACGATGAGCAGTTCTTC.